The 20 T cell receptor beta chains below were found in one sample sequenced in a study of blood T cell repertoires in COVID-19. Profiling relied on immunoSEQ multiplex PCR, and the TCRdb table lists in-frame clones only, not all of them. The top ten clones hold about 1.8% of a sample with 110,000 or so clones, about two thirds of them seen once. The sample consisted of peripheral blood. All receptors come from a woman aged 40 to 55 with acute or convalescent COVID-19.

This chain links TRBV5-1 with TRBJ2-2, with D perhaps TRBD1 (6 bases). Trimming pared 4 bases from V and 1 base from J, leaving 8 bases between. The germline CDR1 and CDR2 sequences are SGHRS and YFSETQ. This CDR3 contains 14 residues. CDR3 in DNA: TGCGCCAGCAGCACGACAGGGAACACCGGGGAGCTGTTTTTT. Protein sequence: CASSTTGNTGELFF.

The rearrangement uses TRBV28 and TRBJ1-5; TRBD1 matches at 7 bases. J gave up 1 base and V 8 bases, and 14 bases lay outside the gene matches. Germline V gene data show CDR1 as MDHEN and CDR2 as SYDVKM. The length of the CDR3 is 17 residues. The CDR3 nucleotides read TGTGCCAGCTTCCCCTTGAGGGACAGTGTGAGCAATCAGCCCCAGCATTTT. Amino acid sequence: CASFPLRDSVSNQPQHF.

The chain combines TRBV9 with TRBJ1-4; perhaps TRBD1 as D (6 bases). Germline V gene lookup returns CDR1 SGDLS and CDR2 YYNGEE. The CDR3 spans 19 residues. V lost 6 bases, J lost 7 bases, and 31 bases lay in between. The CDR3 loop reads CASTPNKGRGGGGCEKLFF. Written as DNA, the CDR3 is TGTGCCAGCACCCCAAATAAAGGGAGGGGGGGAGGTGGATGTGAAAAACTGTTTTTT.

The V and J genes are TRBV6-4 and TRBJ1-2; no reliable D call. In germline, CDR1 is MRHNA, CDR2 SNTAGT. This CDR3 spans 12 amino acids. Between the trimmed V and J ends, which lost 3 bases and 8 bases, there was a span of 10 bases. This CDR3 is CASSESGHGYTF. The CDR3 DNA reads as TGTGCCAGCAGTGAATCTGGGCACGGCTACACCTTC.

The chain combines TRBV9 with TRBJ2-2, with D perhaps TRBD2 (5 bases). In germline, CDR1 is SGDLS, CDR2 YYNGEE. The CDR3 sequence is 16 residues long. V was pared by 1 base and J by 0 bases, with 10 bases between. The CDR3 loop reads CASSVYAGSNTGELFF. The CDR3 nucleotides read TGTGCCAGCAGCGTATACGCGGGCTCGAACACCGGGGAGCTGTTTTTT. The variable domain in full, with the rest retrieved from reference TRBV9 and TRBJ2-2, is DSGVTQTPKHLITATGQRVTLRCSPRSGDLSVYWYQQSLDQGLQFLIQYYNGEERAKGNILERFSAQQFPDLHSELNLSSLELGDSALYFCASSVYAGSNTGELFFGEGSRLTVL.

The V and J genes are TRBV19 and TRBJ2-5; 11 nucleotides align to TRBD1. This CDR3 has 15 amino acids. V lost 5 bases to trimming and J lost 5 bases; unmatched junction nucleotides: 7. Looked up from germline, CDR1 is LNHDA and CDR2 is SQIVND (reference sequence). The CDR3 coding sequence is TGTGCCAGTAGTCCAGGACAGGGGGCGTGGGAGACCCAGTACTTC. Encoded protein: CASSPGQGAWETQYF.

This clone was picked up a small number of times. A junction boundary mismatches the germline segment, possibly from a read error. The J gene is TRBJ2-7, the V gene TRBV14; 10 bases align to TRBD1. This CDR3 has 14 residues. Germline assignment: CDR1 SGHDN and CDR2 FVKESK. CDR3 bases: TGTGCCAGCAGCCAAGGAGGGACAGGGGTTTTCCCTCTCTTC. Its translation: CASSQGGTGVFPLF.

In its sample, this clone was seen many times. The V and J genes are TRBV27 and TRBJ2-1, with 11 bases aligning to TRBD2. This CDR3 region has 17 residues. With V trimmed by 3 bases and J by 4 bases, 8 bases remained unmatched. The germline gives CDR1 MNHEY, CDR2 SMNVEV (reference sequence). The CDR3 loop reads CASSFRVAGGPYNEQFF. CDR3 DNA sequence: TGTGCCAGCAGTTTTCGTGTAGCGGGGGGGCCTTACAATGAGCAGTTCTTC.

The V call is TRBV2, the J call TRBJ1-4; D unresolved. V lost 2 bases and J lost 10, with 11 bases in between. The CDR3 has 13 amino acids. Germline CDR1 is SNHLY and CDR2 is FYNNEI. The DNA for the CDR3 is TGTGCCAGCAGTGAACCAGCTCCAGGAAAACTGTTTTTT. It is translated as CASSEPAPGKLFF.

The rearrangement uses TRBV14 and TRBJ2-5; 11 nucleotides agree with TRBD1. This CDR3 comprises 15 residues. CDR1 is SGHDN and CDR2 is FVKESK in the germline V gene. V was clipped by 2 bases and J by 5 bases; unmatched bases: 4. In DNA form, the CDR3 reads TGTGCCAGCAGCCAAAGGACAGGGGGCGCCGAGACCCAGTACTTC. Its translation: CASSQRTGGAETQYF.

The CDR3 DNA reads as TGTGCCAGCATCCTGTCCCCCAATCAGCCCCAGCATTTT. It is translated as CASILSPNQPQHF. J is TRBJ1-5 and V is TRBV2; D is uncertain. The germline V gene encodes CDR1 SNHLY and CDR2 FYNNEI. The CDR3 contains 13 residues. Deletions cut 7 bases from V and 3 bases from J, with 10 bases between.

V and J are TRBV5-6 and TRBJ1-1; tentative D call: TRBD1 (6 bases). V was cut by 0 bases and J by 1 base, with 22 bases left in between. Germline values: CDR1 SGHDT, CDR2 YYEEEE. The CDR3 has 19 residues. CDR3 bases: TGTGCCAGCAGCTTGGAGGGCAGATGGGCAGGGGAAAAGAACACTGAAGCTTTCTTT. It translates to CASSLEGRWAGEKNTEAFF.

V is TRBV3-1 (or the pseudogene TRBV3-2) and J is TRBJ2-7, with TRBD1 matching over 7 bases. J lost 3 bases, V lost 4 bases, and 12 bases had no gene match. The CDR3 has 16 amino acids. Looked up from germline, CDR1 is LGHDT and CDR2 is YNNKEL (reference sequence). CDR3 protein: CASSPYYTGAVYEQYF. CDR3 nucleotides: TGTGCCAGCAGCCCCTACTACACAGGGGCGGTCTACGAGCAGTACTTC.

This clone appeared a single time. This chain uses TRBV24-1 with TRBJ2-1; the match to TRBD2 covers 10 bases. J was trimmed by 3 bases and V by 8 bases; bases with no gene match: 3. In germline, CDR1 is KGHDR, CDR2 SFDVKD. This CDR3 contains 14 residues. CDR3 region: CATTSSGGYNEQFF. The CDR3 DNA reads TGTGCCACCACCTCTAGCGGGGGCTACAATGAGCAGTTCTTC.

The chain combines TRBV6-1 with TRBJ2-5, with TRBD1 as a possible D gene (5 bases). The V gene lost 1 base and the J gene lost 9 bases, with 12 bases spanning the gap. The CDR3 extends over 13 amino acids. The germline gives CDR1 MNHNS, CDR2 SASEGT. The CDR3 DNA is TGTGCCAGCAGTGAAGAAGAAGGGGTGTCCCAGTACTTC. Translating it yields CASSEEEGVSQYF.

This clone has a handful of counts. The chain uses TRBV11-2 and TRBJ1-5; TRBD1 matches at 7 bases. The V and J ends lost 5 bases and 6 bases, in that order; junction bases with no gene match: 4. The CDR3 runs to 13 residues. The germline CDR1 and CDR2 sequences are SGHAT and FQNNGV. The CDR3 region is CASSLGTAQPQHF. For the CDR3, the DNA is TGTGCCAGCAGCCTCGGGACAGCTCAGCCCCAGCATTTT.

This chain joins TRBV7-3 and TRBJ2-5; the D gene is possibly TRBD1 (6 bases). The CDR3 spans 14 residues. Looked up from germline, CDR1 is SGHTA and CDR2 is FQGTGA. V was trimmed by 2 bases and J by 4 bases, leaving 11 bases between them. In DNA form, the CDR3 reads TGTGCCAGCAGCTTATCGCAGGGGCCAGAGACCCAGTACTTC. Residues: CASSLSQGPETQYF.

This chain connects TRBV15 to TRBJ2-2, with 8 positions matching TRBD1. The ends lost 8 bases at V and 6 bases at J; junction bases unmatched: 8. The CDR3 has 14 residues. CDR1 is LNHNV and CDR2 is YYDKDF in the germline V gene (reference sequence). CDR3 sequence reads: CATREDRVAGELFF. CDR3 sequence (DNA): TGTGCCACCCGAGAGGACAGGGTAGCCGGGGAGCTGTTTTTT.

The gene calls are TRBV19 and TRBJ1-5, with 7 nucleotides matching TRBD1. The germline V gene has CDR1 LNHDA and CDR2 SQIVND (reference sequence). Losses at the gene ends were 6 bases for V and 8 bases for J; bases not matched to a gene: 7. The CDR3 covers 13 residues. CDR3 sequence reads: CASSPEGAEPQHF. As DNA, the CDR3 is TGTGCCAGTAGCCCGGAGGGGGCTGAGCCCCAGCATTTT.

This chain uses TRBV5-4 with TRBJ2-3; D unclear. CDR3 length: 16 residues. Per germline, CDR1 SGHNT and CDR2 YYREEE (reference sequence). The ends were cut back, 4 bases at V and 1 base at J, with 16 bases in the middle. The CDR3 loop is CASSSQRGGGTDTQYF. CDR3 DNA: TGTGCCAGCAGCAGCCAACGTGGCGGAGGCACAGATACGCAGTATTTT. Supplemented by reference TRBV5-4 and TRBJ2-3, the full variable domain reads ETGVTQSPTHLIKTRGQQVTLRCSSQSGHNTVSWYQQALGQGPQFIFQYYREEENGRGNFPPRFSGLQFPNYSSELNVNALELDDSALYLCASSSQRGGGTDTQYFGPGTRLTVL.